The 8 T cell receptor beta chains below all came from one sample that was sequenced in a study of T cells after yellow fever vaccination. TCRdb re-analysed the 5' RACE reads in MiXCR, keeping a single row per CDR3 protein. This sample carries 100,000 to 150,000 distinct CDR3 sequences, 7.4% of them seen once, and the ten largest clones take 2.5%. Material: CD4+ T cells sorted from PBMCs, obtained roughly 10 days after the first yellow fever vaccination. The receptors originated from a man aged 18 to 30 who received the YFV17D yellow fever vaccine.

This clonotype appeared many times. This chain joins TRBV6-4 and TRBJ1-2; 7 positions match TRBD1. Germline values: CDR1 MRHNA, CDR2 SNTAGT. The CDR3 is made up of 13 amino acids. Trimming removed 9 bases from V and 8 bases from J; junction bases left unmatched: 12. CDR3 sequence (DNA): TGTGCCAGGACCCTCCGGGACAGTTTGGGCTACACCTTC. Its protein product is CARTLRDSLGYTF.

This clonotype was observed many times. V is TRBV7-2 and J is TRBJ1-5; D is unresolved. V was cut by 2 bases and J by 7 bases, with 9 bases left in between. CDR3 size: 13 residues. Germline V gene data show CDR1 as SGHTA and CDR2 as FQGNSA. CDR3 DNA: TGTGCCAGCAGCTTATGGGCGGAACAGCCCCAGCATTTT. It specifies CASSLWAEQPQHF. Together with reference TRBV7-2 and TRBJ1-5, the CDR3 gives the full variable domain: GAGVSQSPSNKVTEKGKDVELRCDPISGHTALYWYRQSLGQGLEFLIYFQGNSAPDKSGLPSDRFSAERTGGSVSTLTIQRTQQEDSAVYLCASSLWAEQPQHFGDGTRLSIL.

This clonotype has at least ten counts. V and J are TRBV24-1 and TRBJ2-3; 9 bases are a match to TRBD2. This CDR3 region has 16 residues. V shed 4 bases, J shed 3 bases, and the junction held 7 bases outside the gene matches. Germline CDR1 is KGHDR and CDR2 is SFDVKD. This chain's CDR3 is CATSDPAAGGTDTQYF. In nucleotides, the CDR3 is TGTGCCACCAGTGACCCCGCAGCGGGGGGAACAGATACGCAGTATTTT.

This clonotype was detected a few times. This rearrangement joins TRBV19 to TRBJ1-5; D remains unclear. V was pared by 4 bases and J by 0 bases, with 16 bases between. CDR1 and CDR2 (germline): LNHDA, SQIVND (reference sequence). CDR3 length: 17 amino acids. The CDR3 DNA reads as TGTGCCAGTAGTACTCCTGGACGGTTTTATAGCAATCAGCCCCAGCATTTT. Translated, it gives CASSTPGRFYSNQPQHF.

The V call is TRBV18, the J call TRBJ1-4; 7 positions agree with TRBD1. There are 15 residues in the CDR3. Germline CDR1 reads KGHSH; CDR2 reads LQKENI. V trimming: 4 bases; J trimming: 8 bases; junction bases outside the gene matches: 10. The CDR3 sequence is CASSQGTAVGEKLFF. The CDR3 DNA reads TGTGCCAGCTCACAGGGGACAGCGGTAGGAGAAAAACTGTTTTTT.

This clonotype was seen only a few times. The CDR3 loop is CASSLEGYSNQPQHF. As DNA, the CDR3 is TGCGCCAGCAGCTTGGAGGGTTATAGCAATCAGCCCCAGCATTTT. The chain recombines TRBV5-1 with TRBJ1-5; the D is unclear. Germline CDR1 is SGHRS and CDR2 is YFSETQ. The V end was cut by 0 bases, the J end by 0 bases, with 7 bases between. The CDR3 has 15 amino acids.

This clonotype has at least ten counts. This chain uses TRBV5-1 with TRBJ1-2; 9 bases are shared with TRBD1. In germline, CDR1 is SGHRS, CDR2 YFSETQ. Trimming at V came to 2 bases and at J to 5 bases, leaving 10 bases not matched to a gene. CDR3 length: 16 amino acids. The CDR3 DNA reads as TGCGCCAGCAGCTTCCTGGGTCCCGGGACAGGGTATGGCTACACCTTC. This codes for CASSFLGPGTGYGYTF.

In its sample, this clonotype was seen many times. The V gene is TRBV6-5, the J gene TRBJ1-6; D gene uncertain. The germline V and J ends were trimmed by 2 bases and 8 bases, with 10 bases remaining between them. From germline, CDR1 is MNHEY and CDR2 SVGAGI. The CDR3 totals 14 residues. CDR3 DNA sequence: TGTGCCAGCAGTTACCCACAGACCTATTCACCCCTCCACTTT. Its translation: CASSYPQTYSPLHF.